This T cell receptor (beta chain) was captured by sequencing in a study of blood T cell repertoires in COVID-19. The table came from immunoSEQ multiplex PCR; TCRdb's copy has only in-frame clones and leaves some out. The sample yields roughly 290,000 clones, nearly 90% seen once. After removal of 7 bases from V and 1 base from J, the junction contained 5 bases not matched to a gene. CDR1 is LNHNV, CDR2 YYDKDF, per germline (reference sequence). CDR3 size: 14 residues. This chain uses TRBV15 with TRBJ2-3; TRBD2 agrees at 7 bases. Sequenced sample: PBMCs or T cells enriched from blood (not recorded which). The sequence was collected from a woman younger than 35 with acute COVID-19. The CDR3 loop is CATTPGGRTDTQYF. DNA for the CDR3: TGTGCCACCACGCCGGGGGGACGCACAGATACGCAGTATTTT.